This T cell receptor beta chain was documented in a study of CD8+ T cells in alopecia areata. At the level of the study: Those patients who were treated received oral tofacitinib, which was given at 5 to 10 mg twice daily for moderate-to-severe alopecia areata. Study results and limitations: Sequences from scalp samples also cover resident alphabeta T cells of normal skin.

For this clone: Its antigen is not known.

In each case, RNA was isolated and then reverse transcribed into cDNA as the sequencing template. The method was immunoSEQ multiplex PCR; TCRdb's version includes in-frame clones alone and lacks a portion of them. In the table there are roughly 180,000 clones, less than 70% of which are singletons. CDR3 length: 14 amino acids. Germline V lookup: CDR1 SGHVS, CDR2 FQNEAQ. V was clipped by 1 base and J by 1 base, with 8 bases between them. Treatment reported: oral pan-JAK inhibitor, 5-10 mg twice daily. The sample here was CD8+ T cells sorted from blood, taken at week 24, from a patient treated with tofacitinib. The chain combines TRBV7-8 with TRBJ2-7; TRBD1 is a possible D gene (6 bases). The TCR comes from a human donor with alopecia areata. The CDR3 protein is CASSLEGESYEQYF. In DNA form, the CDR3 reads TGTGCCAGCAGCTTAGAGGGGGAGTCCTACGAGCAGTACTTC.